What follows describes a single T cell receptor beta chain. Its antigen is not known. The CDR3 has 14 amino acids. Germline CDR1 reads MNHNS; CDR2 reads SASEGT. Deletions cut 6 bases from V and 3 bases from J, with 15 bases between. The sample originates from a study of CD8 T cells in ankylosing spondylitis. Study-level results: Reportedly, disease-linked clones are significantly enriched in ankylosing spondylitis patients' matched synovial fluid.

TCRdb recomputed calls from the 5' RACE reads with MiXCR, one row per CDR3 protein. The profile shows under 250,000 distinct CDR3 sequences, more than 25% of them singletons. Sequences were obtained from blood, either unsorted or a sorted T cell fraction (not recorded which). V is TRBV6-1 and J is TRBJ2-7; a possible D gene is TRBD2 (6 bases). This sequence was found in a male donor with ankylosing spondylitis or in good health (not recorded which). The CDR3 loop reads CASSPRGGNYEQYF. The CDR3 bases are TGTGCCAGCAGCCCCCGCGGCGGGAACTACGAGCAGTACTTC.